This TCR beta chain was sequenced for a study of PD-L1 blockade in urothelial cancer. At the level of the study: About 85% of the roughly 29 patients were men whose urothelial cancer was bladder-origin. Between 0 and 3 prior chemotherapy regimens had been given to patients.

Time point meaning: pretreatment peripheral blood. Each patient contributed between 1 and 8 total time points of blood mononuclear cells, pretreatment and during treatment. TCRdb's copy holds only in-frame clones and misses some; the assay was immunoSEQ multiplex PCR. The sample shows tens of thousands of clones, more than 80% of them seen only once. Germline lookup yields CDR1 SGHNT and CDR2 YENEEA. V lost 5 bases, J lost 0 bases, and 14 bases lay in between. This CDR3 has 16 amino acids. Source: PBMCs, taken around atezolizumab (anti-PD-L1) treatment. This clonotype originated in a man aged 65-85 years with urothelial cancer. This chain uses TRBV11-3 with TRBJ1-3, with no clear D. The CDR3 DNA sequence: TGTGCCAGCAGCGGCGAGGGCATTAACTCTGGAAACACCATATATTTT. Amino acids: CASSGEGINSGNTIYF.